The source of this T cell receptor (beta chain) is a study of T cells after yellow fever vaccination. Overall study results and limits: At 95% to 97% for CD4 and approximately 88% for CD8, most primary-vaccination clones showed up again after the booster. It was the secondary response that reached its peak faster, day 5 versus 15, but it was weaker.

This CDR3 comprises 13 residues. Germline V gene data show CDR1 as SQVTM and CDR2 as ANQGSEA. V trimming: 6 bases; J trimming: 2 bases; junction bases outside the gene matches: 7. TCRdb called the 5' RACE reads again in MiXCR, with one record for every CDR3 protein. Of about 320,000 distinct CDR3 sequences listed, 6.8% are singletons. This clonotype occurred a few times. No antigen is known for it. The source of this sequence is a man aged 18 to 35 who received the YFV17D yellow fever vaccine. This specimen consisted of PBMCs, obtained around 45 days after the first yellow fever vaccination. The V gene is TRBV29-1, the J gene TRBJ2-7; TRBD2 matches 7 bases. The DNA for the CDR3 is TGCAGCGTACAAACCGGGACTACCTACGAGCAGTACTTC. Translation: CSVQTGTTYEQYF.